These T cell receptor beta chains were read from a single sample in a study of OX40 agonist ivuxolimab in advanced cancers. The table came from immunoSEQ multiplex PCR; TCRdb's copy has only in-frame clones and leaves some out. This sample carries some 85,000 clones, roughly 87% of them seen once, and the ten largest clones take less than 0.25%. Sequencing was performed on CD4+ or CD8+ T cells sorted from blood, taken in a trial of the OX40 agonist ivuxolimab. The source of these receptors is an adult with an advanced solid tumor such as melanoma, head and neck, liver or kidney cancer. Both conserved end residues are part of each CDR3. Fields, in order: J gene, V gene, D gene, clone size, CDR3 DNA, CDR3 protein. D genes are given only for firm matches. Only some rows state a clone size, as once, few, many or a class for expanded clones.

J: TRBJ1-5
V: TRBV7-8
D: NA
size: NA
DNA: TGTGCCAGCAGCTTCTCGGGTCAGCCCCAGCATTTT
CDR3: CASSFSGQPQHF

J: TRBJ1-5
V: TRBV27
D: TRBD1
size: NA
DNA: TGTGCCAGCAGTGGGCAAATCTTCAGGGGGCGCGGCAATCAGCCCCAGCATTTT
CDR3: CASSGQIFRGRGNQPQHF

J: TRBJ2-1
V: TRBV5-8
D: NA
size: NA
DNA: TGTGCCAGCAGCTTCCGACCTAGACTAGGAAGTTACAATGAGCAGTTCTTC
CDR3: CASSFRPRLGSYNEQFF

J: TRBJ2-7
V: TRBV27
D: TRBD2
size: once
DNA: TGTGCCAGCAGTTCGCCCGCGCTAGCGGGAGGAGAGCAGTACTTC
CDR3: CASSSPALAGGEQYF

J: TRBJ2-7
V: TRBV18
D: NA
size: NA
DNA: TGTGCCAGCTCACCCGTCGGGGTCTCCGAGCAGTACTTC
CDR3: CASSPVGVSEQYF

J: TRBJ1-4
V: TRBV7-9
D: TRBD1
size: few
DNA: TGTGCCAGCAGCCCCCGGGGACAGTCTAATGAAAAACTGTTTTTT
CDR3: CASSPRGQSNEKLFF

J: TRBJ1-2
V: TRBV28
D: NA
size: NA
DNA: TGTGCCAGCAAAGGGGGGGACTATGGCTACACCTTC
CDR3: CASKGGDYGYTF

J: TRBJ2-7
V: TRBV19
D: TRBD1
size: NA
DNA: TGTGCCAGTAGTATTTCCGGACAGGGGGCCTACGAGCAGTACTTC
CDR3: CASSISGQGAYEQYF

J: TRBJ2-6
V: TRBV6-1
D: TRBD1
size: NA
DNA: TGTGCCAGCAGTGAAAAGACAGGGATGGGGGCCAACGTCCTGACTTTC
CDR3: CASSEKTGMGANVLTF

J: TRBJ2-1
V: TRBV6-5
D: TRBD2
size: NA
DNA: TGTGCCAGCAGTTCGAGAGGTAGCGGGAGGGCCGGTGAGCAGTTCTTC
CDR3: CASSSRGSGRAGEQFF

J: TRBJ2-2
V: TRBV5-1
D: NA
size: once
DNA: TGCGCCAGCAGCCCACAGAGGGACTACACCGGGGAGCTGTTTTTT
CDR3: CASSPQRDYTGELFF

J: TRBJ1-2
V: TRBV6-1
D: TRBD1
size: few
DNA: TGTGCCAGCAGTTCCCAGGGGGCACACTATGGCTACACCTTC
CDR3: CASSSQGAHYGYTF

J: TRBJ2-5
V: TRBV6-5
D: TRBD2
size: NA
DNA: TGTGCCAGCAGGGCGGGAGCCGGGGAGACCCAGTACTTC
CDR3: CASRAGAGETQYF

J: TRBJ1-1
V: TRBV2
D: NA
size: NA
DNA: TGTGCCAGCAGTGTCCTGGGGATGAACACTGAAGCTTTCTTT
CDR3: CASSVLGMNTEAFF

J: TRBJ2-7
V: TRBV6-1
D: NA
size: NA
DNA: TGTGCCAGCAGCCAAAGTCAGCTCTACGAGCAGTACTTC
CDR3: CASSQSQLYEQYF

J: TRBJ1-1
V: TRBV14
D: NA
size: few
DNA: TGTGCCAGCAGCCAAGATTGGAACACTGAAGCTTTCTTT
CDR3: CASSQDWNTEAFF

J: TRBJ1-1
V: TRBV10-3
D: TRBD1
size: NA
DNA: TGTGCCATCAGTGCCAGTCGGGACAGGGGAATGAACACTGAAGCTTTCTTT
CDR3: CAISASRDRGMNTEAFF

J: TRBJ1-4
V: TRBV25-1
D: NA
size: NA
DNA: TGTGCCAGCAGTGAATCCCCGACAACTAATGAAAAACTGTTTTTT
CDR3: CASSESPTTNEKLFF

J: TRBJ2-3
V: TRBV2
D: NA
size: NA
DNA: TGTGCCAGCAGGAAGACCGGGACCGACGCCACAGATACGCAGTATTTT
CDR3: CASRKTGTDATDTQYF

J: TRBJ1-2
V: TRBV7-2
D: TRBD1
size: many
DNA: TGTGCCAGCAGCTTGGACAGGGGCGACTACGGCTACACCTTC
CDR3: CASSLDRGDYGYTF

J: TRBJ2-1
V: TRBV28
D: NA
size: NA
DNA: TGTGCCAGCAGTTTACAGGGCTACAATGAGCAGTTCTTC
CDR3: CASSLQGYNEQFF

J: TRBJ2-3
V: TRBV5-1
D: NA
size: NA
DNA: TGCGCCAGCAGCCCCTCCCCTCCTTACACAGATACGCAGTATTTT
CDR3: CASSPSPPYTDTQYF

J: TRBJ2-7
V: TRBV18
D: NA
size: once
DNA: TGTGCCAGCTCACCATTTGTCGATGAGTACGGAACGAGGGACTTC
CDR3: CASSPFVDEYGTRDF